The rows below give T cell receptor beta chains drawn from one sample of a study of OX40 agonist ivuxolimab in advanced cancers. Measured with immunoSEQ multiplex PCR; TCRdb has only the in-frame clones, and not every one. Among around 37,000 clones, around 90% were seen once, and the ten largest hold 9.5% to 15%. Specimen: CD4+ or CD8+ T cells sorted from blood, collected in a trial of the OX40 agonist ivuxolimab. Receptor source: an adult with an advanced solid tumor such as melanoma, head and neck, liver or kidney cancer. CDR3s include the opening cysteine and the closing phenylalanine or tryptophan. The D gene is left open where the match is weak. Rows give clone size only sometimes, using once, few, many, or a class for an expanded clone.

>-|-|TRBV7-6|TRBJ1-1
TGTGCCAGCAGCTTAGCGCCAGTGGCAGAAATAATGAACACTGAAGCTTTCTTT
CASSLAPVAEIMNTEAFF
>TRBD2|-|TRBV4-3|TRBJ2-1
TGCGCCAGCAGCCAAGATCGGACTAGTGGAAATGAGCAGTTCTTC
CASSQDRTSGNEQFF
>-|once|TRBV5-4|TRBJ1-2
TGTGCCAGCAGCCCGAACAGGGTCGGGAATGGCTACACCTTC
CASSPNRVGNGYTF
>-|-|TRBV4-2|TRBJ1-4
TGTGCCAGCAGCCAAGGAGAGCAACTGTTTTTT
CASSQGEQLFF
>TRBD2|once|TRBV25-1|TRBJ2-5
TGTGCCAGCATAGAGGGAGGGATACTGTGGGGGACCCAGTACTTC
CASIEGGILWGTQYF
>-|-|TRBV9|TRBJ2-1
TGTGCCAGCAGTGAGACTGACCTTGCGGAGCAGTTCTTC
CASSETDLAEQFF
>-|-|TRBV28|TRBJ2-7
TGTGCCAGCAGTGTAGGGCGCGGCACCTACGAGCAGTACTTC
CASSVGRGTYEQYF
>TRBD2|-|TRBV29-1|TRBJ2-1
TGCAGCGTTGTTGGACTAGAAACTGAGCAGTTCTTC
CSVVGLETEQFF
>-|-|TRBV5-4|TRBJ1-4
TGTGCCAGCAGCCTACAGGGTATTAATGAAAAACTGTTTTTT
CASSLQGINEKLFF
>TRBD1|-|TRBV4-1|TRBJ2-7
TGCGCCAGCAGCCCCGGACAGGGCTTCTACGAGCAGTACTTC
CASSPGQGFYEQYF
>-|-|TRBV27|TRBJ2-1
TGTGCCAGCAGTTTATACACCCTCTCCTACAATGAGCAGTTCTTC
CASSLYTLSYNEQFF
>-|-|TRBV15|TRBJ2-3
TGTGCCACCAGCAGCCCCCTTGAAGCAGATACGCAGTATTTT
CATSSPLEADTQYF
>-|-|TRBV18|TRBJ2-5
TGTGCCAGCTCACCGTACCAAGAGACCCAGTACTTC
CASSPYQETQYF
>-|-|TRBV4-1|TRBJ1-5
TGCGCCAGCAGCCAACCCCCCCTGACTTCCAATCAGCCCCAGCATTTT
CASSQPPLTSNQPQHF
>-|-|TRBV7-8|TRBJ2-1
TGTGCCAGCAGCTTCCACTCCAGCGGTGAGCAGTTCTTC
CASSFHSSGEQFF
>TRBD2|-|TRBV7-7|TRBJ2-2
TGTGCCAGCAGCCCCTGGACTAGCGGGGCGAACACCGGGGAGCTGTTTTTT
CASSPWTSGANTGELFF
>-|-|TRBV6-5|TRBJ2-5
TGTGCCAGCAGTCAAAGGGTCCAGGAGACCCAGTACTTC
CASSQRVQETQYF
>-|-|TRBV28|TRBJ2-1
TGTGCCAGCAGTTTATCGTATAGCGAGCAGTTCTTC
CASSLSYSEQFF
>-|-|TRBV19|TRBJ2-7
TGTGCCAGTAGTATAGACCCGGGGGCGCGAGAGCAGTACTTC
CASSIDPGAREQYF
>TRBD2|-|TRBV29-1|TRBJ2-7
TGCAGCGTTGAACAACCCGGACTAGCGGGAGCCTACGAGCAGTACTTC
CSVEQPGLAGAYEQYF
>TRBD1|-|TRBV14|TRBJ2-6
TGTGCCAGCAGCCAAGATCCCCGGGACAGGGGTTGGGGAGGGGCCAACGTCCTGACTTTC
CASSQDPRDRGWGGANVLTF
>TRBD2|-|TRBV5-4|TRBJ2-1
TGTGCCAGCAGCTTGGGTCTAGCGGGAGGGCTCAATGATGAGCAGTTCTTC
CASSLGLAGGLNDEQFF
>TRBD2|-|TRBV7-9|TRBJ2-2
TGTGCCAGCAGCCGTAGCGGGTTCGGGGACACCGGGGAGCTGTTTTTT
CASSRSGFGDTGELFF
>-|-|TRBV6-5|TRBJ2-4
TGTGCCAGCGCAGCAGACAGGAAAAACATTCAGTACTTC
CASAADRKNIQYF
>-|-|TRBV2|TRBJ2-5
TGTGCCAGCAGTGAAGCGCTCTGGGTCCAAGAGACCCAGTACTTC
CASSEALWVQETQYF
>-|-|TRBV7-3|TRBJ2-1
TGTGCCAGCAGCTTGGACGTATACAATGAGCAGTTCTTC
CASSLDVYNEQFF